This T cell receptor beta chain was profiled in a study of blood T cell repertoires in COVID-19. At the level of the study: Samples of COVID-19 (acute and convalescent) were obtained from the United States, Italy and Spain. T cells, B-cell-depleted T cells, or PBMCs provided the cDNA or gDNA that served as material.

Original analysis: Nucleated cell number was recorded as an estimate derived from reference gene primer amplification. The method was immunoSEQ multiplex PCR; TCRdb's version includes in-frame clones alone and lacks a portion of them. V and J calls and clone size follow that table, whereas D and trimming were derived from the DNA. The sample consists of some 160,000 clones, about four fifths of them appearing once. V was trimmed by 6 bases and J by 0 bases, leaving 11 bases between them. CDR1 KGHSH and CDR2 LQKENI come from the germline V gene. The CDR3 sequence is 15 residues long. The gene calls are TRBV18 and TRBJ1-4; unclear D gene. Sequencing was carried out using peripheral blood. The receptor's source is a woman between 70 and 85 years old who had recovered from COVID-19. CDR3 DNA sequence: TGTGCCAGCTCGGTCGGTGTGGCAACTAATGAAAAACTGTTTTTT. This sequence encodes CASSVGVATNEKLFF.